This TCR beta chain was captured in a study of blood T cell repertoires in COVID-19. Repertoires were generated with immunoSEQ multiplex PCR, while TCRdb's copy carries only in-frame clones and drops some. The repertoire has some 350,000 clones, more than 70% of them found once; the top ten carry about 3%. Germline CDR1 and CDR2: SGHTA and FQGNSA. The CDR3 consists of 14 residues. Trimming took off 3 bases at V and 7 bases at J, with 15 bases between the two ends. Sequencing was performed on peripheral blood. This clonotype was obtained from a woman in her twenties or thirties with COVID-19, enrolled during active disease. This chain links TRBV7-2 with TRBJ1-2; possible D gene TRBD1, 5 bases. This chain's CDR3 is CASSFPVQGFGYTF. The CDR3 bases are TGTGCCAGCAGCTTCCCTGTTCAGGGATTTGGCTACACCTTC.